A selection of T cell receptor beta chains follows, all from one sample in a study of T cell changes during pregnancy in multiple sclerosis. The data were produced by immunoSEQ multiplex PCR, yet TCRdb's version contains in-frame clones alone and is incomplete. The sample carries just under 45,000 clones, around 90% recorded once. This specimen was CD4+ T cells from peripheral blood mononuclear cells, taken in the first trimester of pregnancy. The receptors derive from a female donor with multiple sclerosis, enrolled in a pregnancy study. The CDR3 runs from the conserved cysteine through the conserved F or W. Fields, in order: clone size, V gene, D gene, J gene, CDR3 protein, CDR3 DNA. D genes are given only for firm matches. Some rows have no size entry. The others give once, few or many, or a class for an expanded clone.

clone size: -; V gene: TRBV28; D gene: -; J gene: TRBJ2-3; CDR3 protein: CASSSGTDTQYF; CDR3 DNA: TGTGCCAGCAGTTCCGGCACAGATACGCAGTATTTT
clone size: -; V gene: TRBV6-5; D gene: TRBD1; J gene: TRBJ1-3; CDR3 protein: CASSYRDSFSGNTIYF; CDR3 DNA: TGTGCCAGCAGTTACCGGGACAGCTTCTCTGGAAACACCATATATTTT
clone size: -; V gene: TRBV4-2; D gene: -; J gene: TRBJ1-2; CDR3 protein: CASSQDAGRTRLYGYTF; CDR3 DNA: TGTGCCAGCAGCCAAGATGCCGGAAGGACAAGACTTTATGGCTACACCTTC
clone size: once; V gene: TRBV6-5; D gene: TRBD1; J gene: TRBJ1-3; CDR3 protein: CASRTGFGGNTIYF; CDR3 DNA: TGTGCCAGCAGGACAGGGTTCGGTGGAAACACCATATATTTT
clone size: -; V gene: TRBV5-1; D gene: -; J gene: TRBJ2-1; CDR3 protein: CASSQARGGQNEQFF; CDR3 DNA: TGCGCCAGCTCCCAAGCGCGGGGCGGGCAAAATGAGCAGTTCTTC
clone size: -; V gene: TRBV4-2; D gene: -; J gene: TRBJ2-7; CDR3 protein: CASSQDEAGRYEQYF; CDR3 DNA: TGTGCCAGCAGCCAAGATGAAGCAGGGCGATACGAGCAGTACTTC
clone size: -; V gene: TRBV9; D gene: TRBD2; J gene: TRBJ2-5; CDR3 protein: CASSVAGGAGTQYF; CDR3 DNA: TGTGCCAGCAGCGTAGCGGGGGGAGCGGGGACCCAGTACTTC
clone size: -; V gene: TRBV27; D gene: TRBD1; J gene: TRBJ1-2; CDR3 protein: CASSFQGAPGANYGYTF; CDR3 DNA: TGTGCCAGCAGTTTTCAGGGGGCACCGGGGGCTAACTATGGCTACACCTTC
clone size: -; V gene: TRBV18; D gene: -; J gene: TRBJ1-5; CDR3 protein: CASPPGVGKYQPQHF; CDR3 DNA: TGTGCCAGCCCACCTGGAGTTGGAAAGTATCAGCCCCAGCATTTT
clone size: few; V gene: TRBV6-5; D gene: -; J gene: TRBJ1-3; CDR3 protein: CASSRGGPGNTIYF; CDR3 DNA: TGTGCCAGCAGCCGAGGGGGTCCCGGAAACACCATATATTTT
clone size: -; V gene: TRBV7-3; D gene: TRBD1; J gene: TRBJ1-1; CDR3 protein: CASSLNPRTGIGSTEAFF; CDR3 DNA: TGTGCCAGCAGCTTAAATCCTAGGACAGGGATCGGGAGCACTGAAGCTTTCTTT
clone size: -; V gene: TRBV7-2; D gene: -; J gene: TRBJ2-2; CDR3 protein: CASSPQLQGGSRELFF; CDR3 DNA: TGTGCCAGCAGCCCGCAATTACAGGGGGGGTCGAGGGAGCTGTTTTTT
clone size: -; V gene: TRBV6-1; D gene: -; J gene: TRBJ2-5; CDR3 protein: CASSQRPRQETQYF; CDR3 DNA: TGTGCCAGCAGTCAGCGACCCAGACAAGAGACCCAGTACTTC
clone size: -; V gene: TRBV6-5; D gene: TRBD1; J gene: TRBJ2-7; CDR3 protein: CASRTGGNHYEQYF; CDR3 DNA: TGTGCCAGCAGGACAGGGGGGAACCACTACGAGCAGTACTTC
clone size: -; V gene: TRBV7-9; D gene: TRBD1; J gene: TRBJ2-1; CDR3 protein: CASSSSVRGTGDRYEQFF; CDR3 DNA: TGTGCCAGCAGCTCCTCGGTAAGGGGGACAGGGGATCGATATGAGCAGTTCTTC
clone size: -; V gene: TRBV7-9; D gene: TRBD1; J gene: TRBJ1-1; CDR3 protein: CASSLTPRQGRTEAFF; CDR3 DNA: TGTGCCAGCAGCTTAACCCCCCGACAGGGAAGGACTGAAGCTTTCTTT
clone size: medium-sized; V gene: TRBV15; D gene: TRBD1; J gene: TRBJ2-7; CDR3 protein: CATSNLQGAAYEQYF; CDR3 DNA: TGTGCCACCAGCAACCTACAGGGGGCAGCCTACGAGCAGTACTTC
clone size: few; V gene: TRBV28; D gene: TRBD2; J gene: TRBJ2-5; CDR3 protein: CASSWGLARETQYF; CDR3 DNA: TGTGCCAGCAGCTGGGGACTAGCGAGAGAGACCCAGTACTTC
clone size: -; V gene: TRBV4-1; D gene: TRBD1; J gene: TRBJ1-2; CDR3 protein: CASSQTGTETYGYTF; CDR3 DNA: TGCGCCAGCAGCCAAACCGGGACAGAGACTTATGGCTACACCTTC
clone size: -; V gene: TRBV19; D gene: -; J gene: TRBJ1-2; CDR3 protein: CATHRRGEHYGYTF; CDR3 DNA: TGTGCCACTCATAGGCGGGGGGAGCACTATGGCTACACCTTC
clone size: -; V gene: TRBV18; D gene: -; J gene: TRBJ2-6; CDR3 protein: CASSPQGLKANVLTF; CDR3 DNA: TGTGCCAGCTCACCCCAGGGGCTCAAGGCCAACGTCCTGACTTTC
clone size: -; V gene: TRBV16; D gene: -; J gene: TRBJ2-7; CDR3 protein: CASSQSAGAYEQYF; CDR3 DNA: TGTGCCAGCAGCCAATCTGCAGGGGCCTACGAGCAGTACTTC
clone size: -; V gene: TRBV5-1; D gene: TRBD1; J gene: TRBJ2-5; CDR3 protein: CASSTGTGATGETQYF; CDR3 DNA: TGCGCCAGCAGCACCGGAACAGGGGCTACGGGGGAGACCCAGTACTTC
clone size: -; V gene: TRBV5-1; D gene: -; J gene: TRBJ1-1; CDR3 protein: CASSTPRGAYTEAFF; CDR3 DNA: TGCGCCAGCAGCACCCCCCGCGGGGCGTACACTGAAGCTTTCTTT
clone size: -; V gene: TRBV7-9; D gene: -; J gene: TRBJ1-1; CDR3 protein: CASSLGGDTEAFF; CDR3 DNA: TGTGCCAGCAGCTTAGGGGGGGACACTGAAGCTTTCTTT
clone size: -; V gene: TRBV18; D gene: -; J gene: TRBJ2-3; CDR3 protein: CASSPRVGSTDTQYF; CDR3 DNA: TGTGCCAGCTCACCACGGGTCGGGAGCACAGATACGCAGTATTTT
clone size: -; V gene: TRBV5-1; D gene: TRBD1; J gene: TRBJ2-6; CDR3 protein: CASSLWRQGASGANVLTF; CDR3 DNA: TGCGCCAGCAGCTTGTGGCGACAGGGGGCTTCTGGGGCCAACGTCCTGACTTTC
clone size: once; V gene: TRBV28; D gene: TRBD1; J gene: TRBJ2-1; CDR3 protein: CASSLSAGGAYPSYNEQFF; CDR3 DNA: TGTGCCAGCAGTTTATCGGCAGGGGGCGCCTACCCATCCTACAATGAGCAGTTCTTC
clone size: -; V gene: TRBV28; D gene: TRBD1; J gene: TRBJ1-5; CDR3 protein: CASSSPGQGTGNQPQHF; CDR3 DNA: TGTGCCAGCAGTTCCCCGGGACAGGGCACGGGCAATCAGCCCCAGCATTTT
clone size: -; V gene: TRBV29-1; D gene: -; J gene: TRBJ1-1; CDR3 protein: CSVEDGYTEAFF; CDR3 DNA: TGCAGCGTTGAAGACGGGTACACTGAAGCTTTCTTT
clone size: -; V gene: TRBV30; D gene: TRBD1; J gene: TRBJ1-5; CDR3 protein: CAWSVSRTGGSNQPQHF; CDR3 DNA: TGTGCCTGGAGTGTATCCCGGACAGGGGGTAGCAATCAGCCCCAGCATTTT
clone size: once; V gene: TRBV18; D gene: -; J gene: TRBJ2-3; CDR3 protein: CASSPFLGTQYF; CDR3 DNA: TGTGCCAGCTCACCCTTCCTAGGTACGCAGTATTTT
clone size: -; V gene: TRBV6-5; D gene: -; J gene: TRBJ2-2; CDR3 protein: CASSYFYREGELFF; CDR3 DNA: TGTGCCAGCAGTTACTTCTACAGGGAAGGGGAGCTGTTTTTT
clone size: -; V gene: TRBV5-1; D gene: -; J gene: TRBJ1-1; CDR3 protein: CASSTLAADEAFF; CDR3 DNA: TGCGCCAGCAGCACGCTGGCGGCGGATGAAGCTTTCTTT
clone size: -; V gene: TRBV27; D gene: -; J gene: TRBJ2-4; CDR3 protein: CASSLGALAKNIQYF; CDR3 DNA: TGTGCCAGCAGTTTAGGGGCTTTAGCCAAAAACATTCAGTACTTC
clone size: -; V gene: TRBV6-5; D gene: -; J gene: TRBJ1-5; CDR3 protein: CASSYSGTGRPQHF; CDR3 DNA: TGTGCCAGCAGTTACTCCGGGACTGGTCGGCCCCAGCATTTT
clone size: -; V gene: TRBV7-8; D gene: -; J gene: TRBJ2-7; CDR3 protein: CASSRTASTYEQYF; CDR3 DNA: TGTGCCAGCAGCCGGACAGCTTCCACCTACGAGCAGTACTTC
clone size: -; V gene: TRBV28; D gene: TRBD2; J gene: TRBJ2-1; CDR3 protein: CASRREEVYNEQFF; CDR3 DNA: TGTGCCAGCAGACGGGAGGAGGTATACAATGAGCAGTTCTTC
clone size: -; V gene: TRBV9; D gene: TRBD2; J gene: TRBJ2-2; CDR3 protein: CASSVGSAGVDGELFF; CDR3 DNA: TGTGCCAGCAGCGTAGGGTCAGCGGGAGTGGACGGGGAGCTGTTTTTT
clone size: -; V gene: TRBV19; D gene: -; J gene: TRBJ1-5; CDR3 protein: CASSIQAGDQPQHF; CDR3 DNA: TGTGCCAGTAGTATTCAGGCAGGGGATCAGCCCCAGCATTTT
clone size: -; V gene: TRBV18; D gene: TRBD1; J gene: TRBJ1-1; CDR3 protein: CASSPLGQGVITEAFF; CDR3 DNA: TGTGCCAGCTCACCACTGGGCCAGGGGGTAATCACTGAAGCTTTCTTT